These T cell receptor beta chains were read from a single sample in a study of T-cell memory formation after mild COVID-19. TCRdb itself ran the 5' RACE reads through MiXCR, one entry per CDR3 protein. The table has hundreds of thousands of distinct CDR3 sequences, 18% seen once. Sequencing was done on a sample of PBMCs or a T cell subset sorted from them (not recorded which). These receptor sequences come from a man between 18 and 35 years old who had mild COVID-19 (a few samples of this study predate the infection). Cell type and time point are not known. Each CDR3 is given with its conserved first and last residue. The order of the fields is V gene, J gene, CDR3 length, CDR3 protein.

TRBV7-9	TRBJ1-1	17	CASSFSGQGIVDTEAFF
TRBV9	TRBJ2-5	15	CASSARLAGVETQYF
TRBV18	TRBJ2-5	12	CASSLPGAPQYF
TRBV4-1	TRBJ2-7	14	CASSQGDQTYEQYF
TRBV5-6	TRBJ2-7	18	CASSWFGPEDKSSYEQYF
TRBV15	TRBJ2-5	14	CATINGQAQETQYF
TRBV11-1	TRBJ2-5	15	CASSSSPSGEETQYF
TRBV19	TRBJ2-3	13	CASRDGGSDTQYF
TRBV6-2/TRBV6-3	TRBJ1-1	14	CASSPGTGHTEAFF
TRBV4-3	TRBJ2-7	16	CASSQVSSGATYEQYF
TRBV6-2/TRBV6-3	TRBJ1-5	13	CASSYLGGQPQHF
TRBV11-3	TRBJ1-2	11	CASSYTWEVYF
TRBV28	TRBJ2-3	15	CASSFASGGTDTQYF
TRBV5-5	TRBJ1-2	12	CASSLDGSGYTF
TRBV4-2	TRBJ2-5	16	CASSQWDGPTQETQYF
TRBV20-1	TRBJ1-5	13	CSAYGQTNQPQHF
TRBV5-1	TRBJ2-1	16	CASSLFPRGNYNEQFF
TRBV28	TRBJ1-2	12	CASTSGGAGYTF
TRBV9	TRBJ2-1	15	CASSVAVRAVGEQFF
TRBV12-3/TRBV12-4	TRBJ2-1	13	CASTGGRDNEQFF
TRBV18	TRBJ2-7	15	CASSPPSGGSYEQYF
TRBV20-1	TRBJ2-7	12	CSARLRRDEQYF
TRBV12-3/TRBV12-4	TRBJ2-2	13	CAISHRNTGELFF
TRBV20-1	TRBJ2-7	14	CSARAGTGTYEQYF
TRBV20-1	TRBJ1-4	15	CSATGGTGLNEKLFF
TRBV12-3/TRBV12-4	TRBJ2-7	16	CASSPAGTGFLYEQYF
TRBV29-1	TRBJ2-3	13	CSVVRGAEDTQYF
TRBV28	TRBJ2-3	18	CASCPLLPGEKGTDTQYF
TRBV5-1	TRBJ1-2	14	CASSFGTGGNGYTF
TRBV4-1	TRBJ2-2	16	CASSLGRGGGTGELFF
TRBV20-1	TRBJ2-5	12	CSARDQGKTQYF